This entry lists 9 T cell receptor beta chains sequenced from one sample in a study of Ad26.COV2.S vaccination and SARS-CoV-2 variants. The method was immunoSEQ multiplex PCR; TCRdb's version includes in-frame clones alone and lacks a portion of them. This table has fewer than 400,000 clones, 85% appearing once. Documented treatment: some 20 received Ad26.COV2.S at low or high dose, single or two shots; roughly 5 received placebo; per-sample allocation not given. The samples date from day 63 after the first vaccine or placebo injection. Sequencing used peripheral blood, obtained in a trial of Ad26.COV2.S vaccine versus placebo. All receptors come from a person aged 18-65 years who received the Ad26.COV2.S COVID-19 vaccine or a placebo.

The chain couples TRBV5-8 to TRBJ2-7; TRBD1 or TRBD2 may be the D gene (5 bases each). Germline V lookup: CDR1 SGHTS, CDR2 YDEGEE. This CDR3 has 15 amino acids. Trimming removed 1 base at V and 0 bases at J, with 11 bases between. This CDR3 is CASSLRDRSSYEQYF. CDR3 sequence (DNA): TGTGCCAGCAGCTTGAGGGACCGGAGCTCCTACGAGCAGTACTTC.

This chain's CDR3 is CASSYYGGGDEQYF. As DNA, the CDR3 is TGTGCCAGCAGTTATTACGGGGGAGGGGACGAGCAGTACTTC. The rearrangement links TRBV6-5 to TRBJ2-7, with 7 bases that match TRBD2. V was clipped by 3 bases and J by 5 bases; unmatched bases: 7. This CDR3 has 14 residues. Germline V CDR1 and CDR2: MNHEY, SVGAGI.

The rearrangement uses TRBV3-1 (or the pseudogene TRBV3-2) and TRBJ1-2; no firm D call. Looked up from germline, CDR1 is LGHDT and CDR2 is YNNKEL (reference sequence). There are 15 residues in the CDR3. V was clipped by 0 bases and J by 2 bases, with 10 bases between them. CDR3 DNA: TGTGCCAGCAGCCAAGAGAAGTTAGGGAACTATGGCTACACCTTC. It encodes CASSQEKLGNYGYTF.

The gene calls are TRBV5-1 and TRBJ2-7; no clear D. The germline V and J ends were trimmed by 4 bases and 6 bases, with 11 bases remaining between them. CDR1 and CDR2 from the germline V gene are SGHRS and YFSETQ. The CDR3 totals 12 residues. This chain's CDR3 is CASSPSVGEQYF. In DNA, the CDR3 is TGCGCCAGCAGCCCGTCAGTCGGCGAGCAGTACTTC.

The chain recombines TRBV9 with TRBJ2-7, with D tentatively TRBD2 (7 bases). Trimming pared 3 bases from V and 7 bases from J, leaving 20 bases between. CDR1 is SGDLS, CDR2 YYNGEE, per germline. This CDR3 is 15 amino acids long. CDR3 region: CASSEGGVLGGEQYF. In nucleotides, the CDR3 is TGTGCCAGCAGCGAGGGGGGTGTGCTGGGAGGGGAGCAGTACTTC.

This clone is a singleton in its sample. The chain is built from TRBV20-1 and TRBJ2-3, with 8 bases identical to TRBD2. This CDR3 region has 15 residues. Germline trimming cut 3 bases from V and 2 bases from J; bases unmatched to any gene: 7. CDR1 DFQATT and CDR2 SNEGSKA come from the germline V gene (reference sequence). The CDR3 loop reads CSASILAENTDTQYF. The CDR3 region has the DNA TGCAGTGCTAGTATACTAGCGGAGAACACAGATACGCAGTATTTT.

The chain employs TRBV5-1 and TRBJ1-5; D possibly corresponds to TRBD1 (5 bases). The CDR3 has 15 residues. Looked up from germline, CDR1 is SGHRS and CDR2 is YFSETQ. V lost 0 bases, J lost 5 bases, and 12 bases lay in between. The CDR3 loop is CASSLVSGQDQPQHF. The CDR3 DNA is TGCGCCAGCAGCTTGGTATCAGGGCAGGATCAGCCCCAGCATTTT.

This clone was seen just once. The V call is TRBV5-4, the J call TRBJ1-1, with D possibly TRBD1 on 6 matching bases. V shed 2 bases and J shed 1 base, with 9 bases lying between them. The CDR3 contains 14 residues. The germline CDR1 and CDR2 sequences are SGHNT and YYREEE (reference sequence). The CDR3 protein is CASSFRGENTEAFF. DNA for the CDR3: TGTGCCAGCAGCTTCAGGGGAGAGAACACTGAAGCTTTCTTT.

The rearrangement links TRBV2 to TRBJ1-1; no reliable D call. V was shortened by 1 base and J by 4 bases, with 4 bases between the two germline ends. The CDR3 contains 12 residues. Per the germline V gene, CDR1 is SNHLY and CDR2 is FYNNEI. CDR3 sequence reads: CASSEGATEAFF. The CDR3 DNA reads TGTGCCAGCAGTGAAGGAGCCACTGAAGCTTTCTTT.